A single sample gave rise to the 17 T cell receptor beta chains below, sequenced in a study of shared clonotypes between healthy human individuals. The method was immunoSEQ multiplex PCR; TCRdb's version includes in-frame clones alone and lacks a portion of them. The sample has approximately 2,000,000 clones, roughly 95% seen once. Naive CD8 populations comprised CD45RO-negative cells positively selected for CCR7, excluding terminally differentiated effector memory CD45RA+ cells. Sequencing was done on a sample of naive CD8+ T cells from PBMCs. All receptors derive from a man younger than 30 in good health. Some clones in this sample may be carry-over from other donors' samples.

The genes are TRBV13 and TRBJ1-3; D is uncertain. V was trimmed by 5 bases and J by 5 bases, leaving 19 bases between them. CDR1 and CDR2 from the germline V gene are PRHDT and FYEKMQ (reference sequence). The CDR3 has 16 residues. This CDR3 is CASSPAGSQIRNTIYF. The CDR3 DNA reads TGTGCCAGCAGCCCAGCGGGAAGTCAGATTAGAAACACCATATATTTT.

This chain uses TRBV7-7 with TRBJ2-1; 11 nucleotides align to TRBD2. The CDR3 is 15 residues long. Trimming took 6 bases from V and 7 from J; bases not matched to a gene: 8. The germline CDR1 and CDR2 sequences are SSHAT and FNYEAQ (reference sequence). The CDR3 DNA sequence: TGTGCCAGCAGTCCCACGGTAGCGGGAGGGAATGAGCAGTTCTTC. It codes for CASSPTVAGGNEQFF.

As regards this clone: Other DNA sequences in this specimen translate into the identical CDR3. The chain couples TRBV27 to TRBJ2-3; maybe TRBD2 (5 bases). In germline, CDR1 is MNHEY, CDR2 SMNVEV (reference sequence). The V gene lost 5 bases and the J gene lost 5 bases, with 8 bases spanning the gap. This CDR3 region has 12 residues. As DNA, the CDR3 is TGTGCCAGCAGTCTGGGGAGAGATACGCAGTATTTT. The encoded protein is CASSLGRDTQYF.

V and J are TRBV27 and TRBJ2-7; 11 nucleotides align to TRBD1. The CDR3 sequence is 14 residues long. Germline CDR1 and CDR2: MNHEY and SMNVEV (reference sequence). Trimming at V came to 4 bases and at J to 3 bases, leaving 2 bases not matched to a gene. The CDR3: CASSWGTGGYEQYF. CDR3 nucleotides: TGTGCCAGCAGTTGGGGGACAGGGGGCTACGAGCAGTACTTC.

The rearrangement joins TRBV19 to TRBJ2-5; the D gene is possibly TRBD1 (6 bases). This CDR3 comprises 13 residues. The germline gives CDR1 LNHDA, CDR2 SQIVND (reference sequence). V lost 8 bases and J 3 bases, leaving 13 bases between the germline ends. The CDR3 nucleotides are TGTGCCAGTCGCGGACAGAACAAAGAGACCCAGTACTTC. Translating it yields CASRGQNKETQYF.

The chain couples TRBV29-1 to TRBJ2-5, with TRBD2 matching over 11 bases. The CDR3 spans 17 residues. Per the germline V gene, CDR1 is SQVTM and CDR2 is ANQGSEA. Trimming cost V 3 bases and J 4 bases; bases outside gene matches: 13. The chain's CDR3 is CSVDNEPSGRNLETQYF. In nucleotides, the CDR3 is TGCAGCGTTGATAACGAACCTAGCGGGAGGAACCTAGAGACCCAGTACTTC. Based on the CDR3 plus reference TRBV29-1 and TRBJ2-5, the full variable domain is SAVISQKPSRDICQRGTSLTIQCQVDSQVTMMFWYRQQPGQSLTLIATANQGSEATYESGFVIDKFPISRPNLTFSTLTVSNMSPEDSSIYLCSVDNEPSGRNLETQYFGPGTRLLVL.

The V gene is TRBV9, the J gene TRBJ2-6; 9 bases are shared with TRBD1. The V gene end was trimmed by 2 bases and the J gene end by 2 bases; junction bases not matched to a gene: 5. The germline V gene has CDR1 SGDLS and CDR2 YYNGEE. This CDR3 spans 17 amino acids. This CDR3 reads CASSVPGQGPGANVLTF. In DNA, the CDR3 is TGTGCCAGCAGCGTCCCGGGACAGGGCCCTGGGGCCAACGTCCTGACTTTC.

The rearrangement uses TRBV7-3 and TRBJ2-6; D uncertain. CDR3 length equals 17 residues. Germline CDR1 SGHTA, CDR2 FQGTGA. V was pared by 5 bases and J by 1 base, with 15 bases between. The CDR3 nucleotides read TGTGCCAGCAGCCATACCCCCCCCGGGTCTGGGGCCAACGTCCTGACTTTC. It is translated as CASSHTPPGSGANVLTF.

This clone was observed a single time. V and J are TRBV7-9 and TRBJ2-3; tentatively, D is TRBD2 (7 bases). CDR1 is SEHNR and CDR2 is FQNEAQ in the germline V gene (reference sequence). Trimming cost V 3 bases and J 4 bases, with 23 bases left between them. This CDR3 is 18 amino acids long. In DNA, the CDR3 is TGTGCCAGCAGCTTCTTTGCTCATAGGGGGGGCAAACCAGATACGCAGTATTTT. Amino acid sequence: CASSFFAHRGGKPDTQYF. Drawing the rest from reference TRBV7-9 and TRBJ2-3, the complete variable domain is DTGVSQNPRHKITKRGQNVTFRCDPISEHNRLYWYRQTLGQGPEFLTYFQNEAQLEKSRLLSDRFSAERPKGSFSTLEIQRTEQGDSAMYLCASSFFAHRGGKPDTQYFGPGTRLTVL.

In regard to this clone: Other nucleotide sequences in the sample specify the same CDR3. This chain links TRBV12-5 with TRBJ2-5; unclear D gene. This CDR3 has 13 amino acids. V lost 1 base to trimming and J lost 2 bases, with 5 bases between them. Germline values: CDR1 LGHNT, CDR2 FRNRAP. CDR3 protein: CASGLDNQETQYF. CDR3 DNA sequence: TGTGCTAGTGGTTTGGACAATCAAGAGACCCAGTACTTC.

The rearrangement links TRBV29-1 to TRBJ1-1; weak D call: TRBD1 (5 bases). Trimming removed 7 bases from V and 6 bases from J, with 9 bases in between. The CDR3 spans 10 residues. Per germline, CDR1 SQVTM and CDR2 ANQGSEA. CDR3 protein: CSADRPEAFF. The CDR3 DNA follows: TGCAGCGCTGACAGACCTGAAGCTTTCTTT.

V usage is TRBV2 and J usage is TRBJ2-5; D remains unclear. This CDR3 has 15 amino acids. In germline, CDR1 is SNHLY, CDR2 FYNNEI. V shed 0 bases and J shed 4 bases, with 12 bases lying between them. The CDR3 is CASSEALRAAETQYF. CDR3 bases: TGTGCCAGCAGTGAAGCGCTTCGGGCAGCAGAGACCCAGTACTTC.

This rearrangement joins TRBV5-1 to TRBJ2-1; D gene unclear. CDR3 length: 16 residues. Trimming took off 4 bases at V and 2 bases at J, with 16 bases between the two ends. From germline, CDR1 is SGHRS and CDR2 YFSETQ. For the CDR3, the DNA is TGCGCCAGCAGCATCAGCTACGAGGACGCCTACAATGAGCAGTTCTTC. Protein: CASSISYEDAYNEQFF.

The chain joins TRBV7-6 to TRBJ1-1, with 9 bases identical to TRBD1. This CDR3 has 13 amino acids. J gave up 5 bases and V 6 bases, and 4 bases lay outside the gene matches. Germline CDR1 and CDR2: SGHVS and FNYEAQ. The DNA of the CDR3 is TGTGCCAGCAGGGACAGGGGAGGAACTGAAGCTTTCTTT. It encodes CASRDRGGTEAFF.

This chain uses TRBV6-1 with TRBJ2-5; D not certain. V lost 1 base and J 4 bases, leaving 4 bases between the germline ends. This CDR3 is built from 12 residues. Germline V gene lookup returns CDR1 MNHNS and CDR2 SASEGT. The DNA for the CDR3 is TGTGCCAGCAGTGAAGGGAGAGAGACCCAGTACTTC. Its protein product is CASSEGRETQYF.

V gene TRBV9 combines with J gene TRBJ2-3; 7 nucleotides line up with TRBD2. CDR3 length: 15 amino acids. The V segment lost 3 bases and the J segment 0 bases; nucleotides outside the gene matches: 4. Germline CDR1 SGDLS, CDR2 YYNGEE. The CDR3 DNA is TGTGCCAGCAGCGGTGGGACTACTAGCACAGATACGCAGTATTTT. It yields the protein CASSGGTTSTDTQYF.

CDR3 sequence reads: CASSTSTF. The CDR3, as DNA: TGTGCCAGCAGTACGTCCACCTTC. The gene calls are TRBV6-1 and TRBJ1-2; D is unresolved. Between the trimmed V and J ends, which lost 5 bases and 13 bases, there was a span of 5 bases. This CDR3 contains 8 residues. Germline lookup yields CDR1 MNHNS and CDR2 SASEGT.